The 3 T cell receptor beta chains reported below all come from one sample, sequenced in a study of spatial heterogeneity in lung cancer. Findings and caveats of the study: Tracking of tumor mutation counts was seen in expanded intratumoral alpha and beta TCR counts.

Each CDR3 protein gets one entry after TCRdb re-called the 5' RACE reads with MiXCR. This sample has around 18,000 distinct CDR3 sequences, with almost 6% found just once. These TCRs are of unknown antigen specificity. Time point noted: sample taken at primary tumor resection. Sequences were derived from lung tumor tissue, sampled at surgery. The receptor source for this set is a female donor with early-stage non-small cell lung cancer.

Ten or more counts support this clonotype. Little can be read into the size of this beta chain, an off-target read in a library designed for alpha chains. The chain carries TRBV7-9 and TRBJ1-5; 8 nucleotides agree with TRBD1. This CDR3 region has 15 residues. The J segment lost 4 bases and the V segment lost 4 bases, leaving 6 bases of the junction unmatched. Germline V CDR1 and CDR2: SEHNR, FQNEAQ (reference sequence). CDR3 nucleotide sequence: TGTGCCAGCAGCTCCGGGACAGGACGTAATCAGCCCCAGCATTTT. This sequence encodes CASSSGTGRNQPQHF.

This clonotype was observed at least ten times. This beta chain is an off-target read within a library intended for alpha chains, so its frequency means little. V gene TRBV5-1 combines with J gene TRBJ2-1; no definite D call. Germline loops: CDR1 SGHRS, CDR2 YFSETQ. There are 13 residues in the CDR3. V was cut by 0 bases and J by 6 bases, with 7 bases left in between. CDR3 sequence (DNA): TGCGCCAGCAGCTTGGACAAGGCCAATGAGCAGTTCTTC. This translates into CASSLDKANEQFF.

This clonotype was detected ten times or more. Little can be read into the size of this beta chain, an off-target read in a library designed for alpha chains. V and J are TRBV19 and TRBJ1-2, with 7 bases lining up with TRBD1. V lost 4 bases and J lost 3; bases outside the gene matches: 5. The CDR3 runs 14 residues. Germline assignment: CDR1 LNHDA and CDR2 SQIVND (reference sequence). CDR3 nucleotide sequence: TGTGCCAGTAGTAAAAGACAGGGAGACTATGGCTACACCTTC. This codes for CASSKRQGDYGYTF.